This T cell receptor (beta chain) was identified during a study of cytomegalovirus exposure and HLA in healthy donors. The length of the CDR3 is 16 residues. The junction had 7 bases not matched to a gene; V was cut back by 6 bases and J by 0 bases. Germline lookup yields CDR1 LNHDA and CDR2 SQIVND (reference sequence). As to this clone: Its antigen is not known.

Study results and limitations: Specific recognition of CMV antigens was confirmed in vitro for three chains (all CMV-associated). Productive status was seen about 87% or about 30% of the time for most TCR beta V segments in an earlier analysis.

Use of 60 Vbeta and 13 Jbeta primers characterized the PCR. Data came from immunoSEQ multiplex PCR; TCRdb stores just in-frame clones and leaves some out. The sample lists 100,000 to 150,000 clones; around 81% were seen once. As for the donors, each was a healthy bone marrow donor. Sequencing input: PBMCs. The V gene is TRBV19, the J gene TRBJ2-1; the match to TRBD2 covers 8 bases. The clonotype comes from a female donor in good health and CMV-seronegative. This CDR3 reads CASSPKRGRSYNEQFF. Written as DNA, the CDR3 is TGTGCCAGTAGCCCAAAGCGGGGGCGCTCCTACAATGAGCAGTTCTTC.